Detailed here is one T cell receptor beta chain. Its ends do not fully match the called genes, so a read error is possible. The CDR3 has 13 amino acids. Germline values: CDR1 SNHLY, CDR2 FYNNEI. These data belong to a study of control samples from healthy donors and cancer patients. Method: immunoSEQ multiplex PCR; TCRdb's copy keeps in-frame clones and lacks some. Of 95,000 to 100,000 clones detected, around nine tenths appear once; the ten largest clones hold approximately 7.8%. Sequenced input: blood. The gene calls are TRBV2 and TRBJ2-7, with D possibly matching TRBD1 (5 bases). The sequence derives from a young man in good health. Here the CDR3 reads CAGRDSGSYEQYF. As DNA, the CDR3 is TGTGCCGGCAGGGATTCGGGCTCCTACGAGCAGTACTTC.